The source of this T cell receptor (beta chain) is a study of cytomegalovirus exposure and HLA in healthy donors. The study, taken as a whole, reports: Equally common other TCR beta chains were less clonally expanded than HLA-associated ones, a later analysis found. The listing of 150 to 200 TCR beta chains classed them as cytomegalovirus-associated. Published work reported that the classifier diagnosed cytomegalovirus status with high specificity and sensitivity.

Remarks on this clone: Its antigen is undetermined.

Primers included in the PCR were 60 Vbeta and 13 Jbeta primers. The table came from immunoSEQ multiplex PCR; TCRdb's copy has only in-frame clones and leaves some out. The sample lists 180,000 or so clones, approximately 79% seen once, with roughly 6% in the top ten. Sequences were obtained from PBMCs. The origin of this receptor is a man aged 35-49 years in good health and CMV-seropositive.

The CDR3 DNA sequence: TGTGCCAGCAGCTTAACGAGCTCCTACGAGCAGTACTTC. Protein: CASSLTSSYEQYF. This chain joins TRBV7-2 and TRBJ2-7, with unresolved D. CDR1 is SGHTA, CDR2 FQGNSA, per germline. The CDR3 is 13 amino acids. The V end was cut by 2 bases, the J end by 0 bases, with 5 bases between.